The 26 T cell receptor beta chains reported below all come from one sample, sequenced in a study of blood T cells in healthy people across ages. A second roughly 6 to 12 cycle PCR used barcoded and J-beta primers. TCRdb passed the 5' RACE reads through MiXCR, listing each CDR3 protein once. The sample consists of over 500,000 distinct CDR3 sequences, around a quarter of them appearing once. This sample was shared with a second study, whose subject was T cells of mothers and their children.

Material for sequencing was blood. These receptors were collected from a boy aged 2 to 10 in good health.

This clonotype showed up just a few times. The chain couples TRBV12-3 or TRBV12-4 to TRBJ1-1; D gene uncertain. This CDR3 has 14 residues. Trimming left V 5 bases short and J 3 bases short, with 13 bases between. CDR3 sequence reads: CASSPAGGYTEAFF. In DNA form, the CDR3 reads TGTGCCAGCAGTCCCGCGGGCGGTTACACTGAAGCTTTCTTT.

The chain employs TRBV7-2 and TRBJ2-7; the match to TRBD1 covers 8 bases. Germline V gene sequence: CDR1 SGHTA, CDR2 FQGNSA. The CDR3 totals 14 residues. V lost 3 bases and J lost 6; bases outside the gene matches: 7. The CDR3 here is CASSFRQGILEQYF. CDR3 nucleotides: TGTGCCAGCAGCTTCCGACAGGGGATACTCGAGCAGTACTTC.

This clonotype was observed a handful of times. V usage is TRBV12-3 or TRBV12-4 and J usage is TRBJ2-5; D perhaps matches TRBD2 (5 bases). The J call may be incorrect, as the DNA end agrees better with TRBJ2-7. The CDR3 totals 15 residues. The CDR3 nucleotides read TGTGCCAGCAGTTTTAGTGGGAGAACTCGGGACGAGCAGTACTTC. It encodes CASSFSGRTRDEQYF.

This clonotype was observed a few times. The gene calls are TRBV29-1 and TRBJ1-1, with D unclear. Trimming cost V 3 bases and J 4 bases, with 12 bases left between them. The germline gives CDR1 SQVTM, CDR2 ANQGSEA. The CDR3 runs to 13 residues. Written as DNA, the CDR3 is TGCAGCGTTGATTTTACTGGAGTCACTGAAGCTTTCTTT. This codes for CSVDFTGVTEAFF. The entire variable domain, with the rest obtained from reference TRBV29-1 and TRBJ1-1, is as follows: SAVISQKPSRDICQRGTSLTIQCQVDSQVTMMFWYRQQPGQSLTLIATANQGSEATYESGFVIDKFPISRPNLTFSTLTVSNMSPEDSSIYLCSVDFTGVTEAFFGQGTRLTVV.

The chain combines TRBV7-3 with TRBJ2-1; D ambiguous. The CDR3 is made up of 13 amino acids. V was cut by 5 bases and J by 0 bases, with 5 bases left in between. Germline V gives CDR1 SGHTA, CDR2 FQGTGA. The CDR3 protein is CASSINSYNEQFF. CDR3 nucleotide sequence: TGTGCCAGCAGCATAAACTCCTACAATGAGCAGTTCTTC.

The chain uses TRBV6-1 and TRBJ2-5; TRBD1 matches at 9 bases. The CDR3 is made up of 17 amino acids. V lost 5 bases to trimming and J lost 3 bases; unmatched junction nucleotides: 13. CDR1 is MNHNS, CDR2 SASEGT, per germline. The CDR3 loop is CASSPRDRELPKETQYF. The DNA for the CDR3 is TGTGCCAGCAGTCCCCGGGACAGGGAGTTGCCAAAAGAGACCCAGTACTTC.

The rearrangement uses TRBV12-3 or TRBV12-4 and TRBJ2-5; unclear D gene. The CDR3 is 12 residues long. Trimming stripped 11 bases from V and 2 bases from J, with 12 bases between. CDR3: CAVGRLQETQYF. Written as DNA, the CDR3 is TGTGCCGTCGGGCGGCTACAAGAGACCCAGTACTTC.

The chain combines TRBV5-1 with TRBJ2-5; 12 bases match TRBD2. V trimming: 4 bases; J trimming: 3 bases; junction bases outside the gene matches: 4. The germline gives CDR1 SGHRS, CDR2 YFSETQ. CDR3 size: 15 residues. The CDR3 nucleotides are TGCGCCAGCAGCCCCTGGACTAGCGGGGAAGAGACCCAGTACTTC. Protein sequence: CASSPWTSGEETQYF.

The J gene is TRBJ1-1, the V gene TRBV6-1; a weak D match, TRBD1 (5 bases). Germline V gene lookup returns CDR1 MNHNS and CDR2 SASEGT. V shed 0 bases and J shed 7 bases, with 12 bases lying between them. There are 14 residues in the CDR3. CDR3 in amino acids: CASSEARWDLEAFF. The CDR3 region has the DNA TGTGCCAGCAGTGAAGCAAGGTGGGACCTTGAAGCTTTCTTT.

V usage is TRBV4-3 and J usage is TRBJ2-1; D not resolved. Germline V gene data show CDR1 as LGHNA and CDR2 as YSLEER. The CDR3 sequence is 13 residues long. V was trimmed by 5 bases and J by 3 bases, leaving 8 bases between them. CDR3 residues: CASSTSRYNEQFF. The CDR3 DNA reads TGCGCCAGCAGCACCTCGCGCTACAATGAGCAGTTCTTC.

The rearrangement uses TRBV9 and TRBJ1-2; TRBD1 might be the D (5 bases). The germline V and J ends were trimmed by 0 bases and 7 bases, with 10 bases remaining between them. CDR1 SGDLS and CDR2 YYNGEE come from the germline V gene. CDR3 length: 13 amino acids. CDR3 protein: CASSVGGVSGYTF. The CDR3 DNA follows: TGTGCCAGCAGCGTAGGGGGGGTATCTGGCTACACCTTC.

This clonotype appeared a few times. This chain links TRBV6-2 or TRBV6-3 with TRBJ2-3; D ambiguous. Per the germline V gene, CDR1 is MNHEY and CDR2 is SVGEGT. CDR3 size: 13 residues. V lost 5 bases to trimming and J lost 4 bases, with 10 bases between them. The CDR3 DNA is TGTGCCAGCAGTCCAGAAGTGGCAGATACGCAGTATTTT. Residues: CASSPEVADTQYF.

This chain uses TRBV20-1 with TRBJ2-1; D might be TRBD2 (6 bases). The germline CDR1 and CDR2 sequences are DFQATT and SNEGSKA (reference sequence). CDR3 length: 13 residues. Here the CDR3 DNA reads TGCAGCGGTCTAGCGACCTCCTACAATGAGCAGTTCTTC. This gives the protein CSGLATSYNEQFF.

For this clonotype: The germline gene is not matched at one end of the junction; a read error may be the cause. The CDR3 loop reads CASTRGLAGPITF. The CDR3 DNA is TGTGCCAGCACCAGGGGGCTGGCGGGCCCTATCACCTTC. The chain employs TRBV25-1 and TRBJ2-1; 8 bases match TRBD1. The CDR3 is made up of 13 amino acids. The germline gives CDR1 MGHDK, CDR2 SYGVNS.

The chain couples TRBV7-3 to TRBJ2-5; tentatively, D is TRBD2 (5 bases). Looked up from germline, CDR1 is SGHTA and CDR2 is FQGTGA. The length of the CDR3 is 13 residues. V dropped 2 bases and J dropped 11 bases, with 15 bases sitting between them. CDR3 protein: CASSLAYEGEQYF. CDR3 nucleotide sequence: TGTGCCAGCAGCTTAGCGTACGAGGGTGAGCAGTACTTC.

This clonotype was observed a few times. In DNA, the CDR3 is TGTGCCAGCAGCCGTAGCGATGCGGAGACCCAGTACTTC. It yields the protein CASSRSDAETQYF. The chain recombines TRBV7-2 with TRBJ2-1; maybe TRBD2 (5 bases). The J call may be in error: the DNA end matches TRBJ2-5 better. Germline V gene data show CDR1 as SGHTA and CDR2 as FQGNSA. This CDR3 region has 13 residues.

CDR3 residues: CACKRAGLRTQYF. CDR3 DNA sequence: TGTGCCTGTAAAAGGGCGGGGTTGCGGACCCAGTACTTC. V is TRBV6-5 and J is TRBJ2-5, with D maybe TRBD2 (6 bases). Germline CDR1 and CDR2: MNHEY and SVGAGI. The CDR3 extends over 13 amino acids. The germline V and J ends were trimmed by 11 bases and 7 bases, with 20 bases remaining between them.

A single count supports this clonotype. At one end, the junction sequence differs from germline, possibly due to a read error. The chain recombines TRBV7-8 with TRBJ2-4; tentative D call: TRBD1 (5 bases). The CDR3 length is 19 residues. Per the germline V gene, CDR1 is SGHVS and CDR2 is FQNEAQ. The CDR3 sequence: CASSFDARTPQAYKDIQYF. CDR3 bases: TGTGCCAGCAGCTTTGATGCCAGGACACCTCAAGCCTACAAAGACATTCAGTACTTC.

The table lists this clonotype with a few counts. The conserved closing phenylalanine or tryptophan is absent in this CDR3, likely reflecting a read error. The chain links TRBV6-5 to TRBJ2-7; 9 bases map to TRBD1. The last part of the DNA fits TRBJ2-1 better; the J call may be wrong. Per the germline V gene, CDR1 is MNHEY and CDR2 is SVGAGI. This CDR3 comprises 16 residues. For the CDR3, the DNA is TGTGCCAGCAGTTACCACCGGGACAGGGCGTACAATGAGCAGTTCCTC. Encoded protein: CASSYHRDRAYNEQFL.

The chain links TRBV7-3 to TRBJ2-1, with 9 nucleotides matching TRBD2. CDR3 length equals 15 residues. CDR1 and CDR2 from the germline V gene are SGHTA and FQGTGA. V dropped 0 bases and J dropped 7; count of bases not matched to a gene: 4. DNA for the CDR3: TGTGCCAGCAGCTTAACGGCGGGGGGGCGGAATGAGCAGTTCTTC. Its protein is CASSLTAGGRNEQFF. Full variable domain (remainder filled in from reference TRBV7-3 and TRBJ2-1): GAGVSQTPSNKVTEKGKYVELRCDPISGHTALYWYRQSLGQGPEFLIYFQGTGAADDSGLPNDRFFAVRPEGSVSTLKIQRTERGDSAVYLCASSLTAGGRNEQFFGPGTRLTVL.

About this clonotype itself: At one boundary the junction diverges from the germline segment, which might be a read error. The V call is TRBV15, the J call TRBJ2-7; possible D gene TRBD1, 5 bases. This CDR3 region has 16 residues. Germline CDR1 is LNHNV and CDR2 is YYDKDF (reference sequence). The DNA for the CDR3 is TGCGCCACCAGCAGAGATTCAATGTTAGGGGTTGGCGAGCAGTACTTC. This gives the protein CATSRDSMLGVGEQYF. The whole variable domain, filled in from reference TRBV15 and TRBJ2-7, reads DAMVIQNPRYQVTQFGKPVTLSCSQTLNHNVMYWYQQKSSQAPKLLFHYYDKDFNNEADTPDNFQSRRPNTSFCFLDIRSPGLGDTAMYLCATSRDSMLGVGEQYFGPGTRLTVT.

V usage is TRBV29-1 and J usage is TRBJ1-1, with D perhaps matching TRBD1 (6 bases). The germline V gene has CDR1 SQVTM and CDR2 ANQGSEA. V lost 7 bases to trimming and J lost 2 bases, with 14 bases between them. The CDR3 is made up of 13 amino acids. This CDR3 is CSGRSGGNTEAFF. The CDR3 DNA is TGCAGCGGGAGGAGTGGGGGCAACACTGAAGCTTTCTTT.

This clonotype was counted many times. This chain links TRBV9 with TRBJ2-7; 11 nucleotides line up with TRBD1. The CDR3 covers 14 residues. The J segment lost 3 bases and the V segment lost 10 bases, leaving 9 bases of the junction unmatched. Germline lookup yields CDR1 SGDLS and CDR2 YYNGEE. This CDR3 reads CAVEGDRGIYEQYF. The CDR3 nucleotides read TGTGCCGTCGAGGGGGACAGGGGGATCTACGAGCAGTACTTC.

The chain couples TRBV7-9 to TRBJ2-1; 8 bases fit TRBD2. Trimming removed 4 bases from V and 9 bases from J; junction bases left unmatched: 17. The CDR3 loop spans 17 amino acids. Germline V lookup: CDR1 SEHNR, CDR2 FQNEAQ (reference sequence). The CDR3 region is CASSSGRGSGGLSEQFF. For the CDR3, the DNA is TGTGCCAGCAGCTCGGGGAGAGGATCGGGAGGGCTAAGTGAGCAGTTCTTC.

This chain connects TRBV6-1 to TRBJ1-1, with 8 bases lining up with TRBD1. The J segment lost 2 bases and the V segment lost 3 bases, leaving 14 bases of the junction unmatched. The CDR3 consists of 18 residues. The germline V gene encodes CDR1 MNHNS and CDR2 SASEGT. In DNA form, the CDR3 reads TGTGCCAGCAGTGATCCCATCCCGCTCAGGGGGCACAACACTGAAGCTTTCTTT. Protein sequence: CASSDPIPLRGHNTEAFF.

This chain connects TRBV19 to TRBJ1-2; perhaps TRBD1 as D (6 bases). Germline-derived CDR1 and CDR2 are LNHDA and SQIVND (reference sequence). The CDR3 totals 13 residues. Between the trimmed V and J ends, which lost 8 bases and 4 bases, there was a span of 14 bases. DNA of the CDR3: TGTGCCAGTGGACAGACAGCCTCCTATGGCTACACCTTC. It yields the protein CASGQTASYGYTF.